This is a list of T cell receptor beta chains from one sample in a study of cytomegalovirus exposure and HLA in healthy donors. Only in-frame clones appear in the TCRdb table, and some are missing; sequencing was by immunoSEQ multiplex PCR. The table lists about 200,000 clones, over 75% of them singletons, with 0.22% in the top ten. The specimen was PBMCs. The origin of the receptors is a girl between 2 and 10 years old in good health and CMV-seronegative. Both conserved end residues are part of each CDR3. D genes are given only for firm matches. Clone size appears in some rows only: once, few, many, or a class for an expanded clone.

clone size: few
V gene: TRBV9
J gene: TRBJ1-3
CDR3 length: 17
D gene: .
CDR3 protein: CASSPSSPGRIRNTIYF
CDR3 DNA: TGTGCCAGCAGCCCGTCATCTCCAGGCAGAATTAGAAACACCATATATTTT

clone size: .
V gene: TRBV6-1
J gene: TRBJ1-2
CDR3 length: 13
D gene: .
CDR3 protein: CASSENNSYGYTF
CDR3 DNA: TGTGCCAGCAGTGAGAATAACAGCTATGGCTACACCTTC

clone size: .
V gene: TRBV2
J gene: TRBJ1-4
CDR3 length: 15
D gene: .
CDR3 protein: CASSEDPVIEEKLFF
CDR3 DNA: TGTGCCAGCAGTGAAGACCCGGTGATTGAGGAAAAACTGTTTTTT

clone size: .
V gene: TRBV11-2
J gene: TRBJ2-6
CDR3 length: 15
D gene: TRBD1
CDR3 protein: CASSSQGAGANVLTF
CDR3 DNA: TGTGCCAGCAGCTCCCAGGGGGCTGGGGCCAACGTCCTGACTTTC

clone size: .
V gene: TRBV7-9
J gene: TRBJ2-1
CDR3 length: 16
D gene: .
CDR3 protein: CASSPWGRGSYNEQFF
CDR3 DNA: TGTGCCAGCAGCCCCTGGGGCAGGGGCTCCTACAATGAGCAGTTCTTC

clone size: .
V gene: TRBV27
J gene: TRBJ1-5
CDR3 length: 14
D gene: .
CDR3 protein: CASSWRASNQPQHF
CDR3 DNA: TGTGCCAGCAGTTGGAGAGCTAGCAATCAGCCCCAGCATTTT

clone size: few
V gene: TRBV10-3
J gene: TRBJ2-5
CDR3 length: 16
D gene: .
CDR3 protein: CAISELDLDSRETQYF
CDR3 DNA: TGTGCCATCAGTGAGTTAGACTTAGATTCCCGGGAGACCCAGTACTTC

clone size: .
V gene: TRBV6-6
J gene: TRBJ1-4
CDR3 length: 11
D gene: .
CDR3 protein: CASSLYEKLFF
CDR3 DNA: TGTGCCAGCAGTCTTTATGAAAAACTGTTTTTT

clone size: once
V gene: TRBV5-1
J gene: TRBJ2-7
CDR3 length: 12
D gene: .
CDR3 protein: CASRQAEGEQYF
CDR3 DNA: TGCGCCAGCCGACAGGCCGAGGGCGAGCAGTACTTC

clone size: .
V gene: TRBV5-4
J gene: TRBJ2-7
CDR3 length: 12
D gene: .
CDR3 protein: CASSLDAYEQYF
CDR3 DNA: TGTGCCAGCAGCCTGGACGCGTACGAGCAGTACTTC

clone size: .
V gene: TRBV10-2
J gene: TRBJ2-3
CDR3 length: 16
D gene: TRBD2
CDR3 protein: CASSPGTSGFTDTQYF
CDR3 DNA: TGCGCCAGCAGCCCCGGGACTAGCGGATTCACAGATACGCAGTATTTT

clone size: .
V gene: TRBV10-3
J gene: TRBJ2-3
CDR3 length: 12
D gene: .
CDR3 protein: CAISQQMDTQYF
CDR3 DNA: TGTGCCATCAGTCAACAGATGGATACGCAGTATTTT

clone size: few
V gene: TRBV13
J gene: TRBJ2-2
CDR3 length: 12
D gene: .
CDR3 protein: CASSLITGELFF
CDR3 DNA: TGTGCCAGCAGCTTAATAACCGGGGAGCTGTTTTTT

clone size: .
V gene: TRBV4-1
J gene: TRBJ2-3
CDR3 length: 18
D gene: .
CDR3 protein: CASSQEEDQLTSTDTQYF
CDR3 DNA: TGCGCCAGCAGCCAAGAAGAGGATCAGCTAACTAGCACAGATACGCAGTATTTT

clone size: .
V gene: TRBV2
J gene: TRBJ2-3
CDR3 length: 15
D gene: .
CDR3 protein: CASEVASPGTDTQYF
CDR3 DNA: TGTGCCAGCGAGGTCGCGAGTCCCGGCACAGATACGCAGTATTTT

clone size: once
V gene: TRBV7-9
J gene: TRBJ1-4
CDR3 length: 16
D gene: TRBD1
CDR3 protein: CASSSTGDRPIEKLFF
CDR3 DNA: TGTGCCAGCAGCTCAACAGGGGACAGGCCCATAGAAAAACTGTTTTTT

clone size: .
V gene: TRBV11-3
J gene: TRBJ2-7
CDR3 length: 16
D gene: TRBD2
CDR3 protein: CASSPGSGTSGYEQYF
CDR3 DNA: TGTGCCAGCAGCCCGGGGAGCGGGACTAGCGGCTACGAGCAGTACTTC

clone size: .
V gene: TRBV7-2
J gene: TRBJ2-1
CDR3 length: 18
D gene: TRBD2
CDR3 protein: CASSLGGTSGRRGNEQFF
CDR3 DNA: TGTGCCAGCAGCTTAGGGGGGACTAGCGGGAGACGAGGTAATGAGCAGTTCTTC

clone size: .
V gene: TRBV7-8
J gene: TRBJ2-7
CDR3 length: 15
D gene: TRBD1
CDR3 protein: CASSLLGQGVDEQYF
CDR3 DNA: TGTGCCAGCAGCTTACTGGGACAGGGTGTCGACGAGCAGTACTTC

clone size: .
V gene: TRBV7-9
J gene: TRBJ2-7
CDR3 length: 14
D gene: TRBD1
CDR3 protein: CASSAAGGWYEQYF
CDR3 DNA: TGTGCCAGCAGCGCTGCAGGGGGCTGGTACGAGCAGTACTTC

clone size: .
V gene: TRBV6-5
J gene: TRBJ2-7
CDR3 length: 14
D gene: .
CDR3 protein: CASSGGLLENEQYF
CDR3 DNA: TGTGCCAGCAGTGGCGGCCTTCTCGAGAACGAGCAGTACTTC

clone size: .
V gene: TRBV20-1
J gene: TRBJ1-2
CDR3 length: 11
D gene: .
CDR3 protein: CSASHTYGYTF
CDR3 DNA: TGCAGTGCTAGCCACACCTATGGCTACACCTTC

clone size: .
V gene: TRBV4-1
J gene: TRBJ2-1
CDR3 length: 22
D gene: .
CDR3 protein: CASSLELSRGHSLAGQYNEQFF
CDR3 DNA: TGCGCCAGCAGCCTTGAGTTATCGAGAGGACATAGCTTGGCGGGGCAATACAATGAGCAGTTCTTC

clone size: .
V gene: TRBV5-1
J gene: TRBJ1-2
CDR3 length: 16
D gene: .
CDR3 protein: CASSLTKEAFNYGYTF
CDR3 DNA: TGCGCCAGCAGCTTGACAAAGGAGGCTTTTAACTATGGCTACACCTTC

clone size: .
V gene: TRBV5-1
J gene: TRBJ2-1
CDR3 length: 13
D gene: TRBD2
CDR3 protein: CASSTSGASEQFF
CDR3 DNA: TGCGCCAGCAGCACGAGCGGGGCGAGTGAGCAGTTCTTC

clone size: few
V gene: TRBV2
J gene: TRBJ2-3
CDR3 length: 16
D gene: TRBD1
CDR3 protein: CASSDGDRLRTDTQYF
CDR3 DNA: TGTGCCAGCAGTGATGGGGACAGGTTACGCACAGATACGCAGTATTTT

clone size: .
V gene: TRBV6-5
J gene: TRBJ2-7
CDR3 length: 15
D gene: TRBD2
CDR3 protein: CASTRLAGGPHEQYF
CDR3 DNA: TGTGCCAGCACCCGACTAGCGGGAGGGCCTCACGAGCAGTACTTC

clone size: .
V gene: TRBV5-6
J gene: TRBJ2-1
CDR3 length: 19
D gene: TRBD2
CDR3 protein: CASRIAGAVFAVSYNEQFF
CDR3 DNA: TGTGCCAGCAGGATAGCGGGAGCAGTTTTCGCGGTCTCCTACAATGAGCAGTTCTTC

clone size: .
V gene: TRBV29-1
J gene: TRBJ2-7
CDR3 length: 14
D gene: TRBD2
CDR3 protein: CSVVGLAGRSEQYF
CDR3 DNA: TGCAGCGTTGTAGGACTAGCGGGAAGGTCCGAGCAGTACTTC

clone size: .
V gene: TRBV21-1
J gene: TRBJ2-1
CDR3 length: 16
D gene: .
CDR3 protein: CASSKGGAGVLNEQFF
CDR3 DNA: TGTGCCAGCAGCAAAGGTGGAGCGGGAGTGCTCAATGAGCAGTTCTTC

clone size: .
V gene: TRBV6-1
J gene: TRBJ2-2
CDR3 length: 17
D gene: .
CDR3 protein: CASSESIRRRNTGELFF
CDR3 DNA: TGTGCCAGCAGTGAAAGTATAAGGAGGCGGAACACCGGGGAGCTGTTTTTT

clone size: .
V gene: TRBV18
J gene: TRBJ2-1
CDR3 length: 12
D gene: .
CDR3 protein: CASSPGRREQFF
CDR3 DNA: TGTGCCAGCTCACCTGGGCGACGAGAGCAGTTCTTC

clone size: few
V gene: TRBV5-6
J gene: TRBJ2-6
CDR3 length: 13
D gene: .
CDR3 protein: CASSLSGANVLTF
CDR3 DNA: TGTGCCAGCAGCCTCTCTGGGGCCAACGTCCTGACTTTC

clone size: .
V gene: TRBV9
J gene: TRBJ1-4
CDR3 length: 13
D gene: .
CDR3 protein: CASSAEQGGKLFF
CDR3 DNA: TGTGCCAGCAGCGCTGAACAGGGCGGAAAACTGTTTTTT

clone size: .
V gene: TRBV6-5
J gene: TRBJ1-1
CDR3 length: 14
D gene: .
CDR3 protein: CASRRDFMNTEAFF
CDR3 DNA: TGTGCCAGCAGACGGGACTTCATGAACACTGAAGCTTTCTTT

clone size: once
V gene: TRBV10-1
J gene: TRBJ2-1
CDR3 length: 15
D gene: .
CDR3 protein: CASSELLAAYNEQFF
CDR3 DNA: TGCGCCAGCAGTGAGTTGTTAGCGGCGTACAATGAGCAGTTCTTC

clone size: .
V gene: TRBV5-1
J gene: TRBJ1-1
CDR3 length: 15
D gene: .
CDR3 protein: CASSQEPKTGTEAFF
CDR3 DNA: TGCGCCAGCAGCCAAGAGCCGAAGACAGGCACTGAAGCTTTCTTT

clone size: .
V gene: TRBV4-1
J gene: TRBJ1-2
CDR3 length: 13
D gene: .
CDR3 protein: CASSQISGGGYTF
CDR3 DNA: TGCGCCAGCAGCCAGATTTCGGGGGGCGGCTACACCTTC

clone size: .
V gene: TRBV6-1
J gene: TRBJ2-5
CDR3 length: 12
D gene: .
CDR3 protein: CASSAPFQTQYF
CDR3 DNA: TGTGCCAGCAGTGCTCCTTTCCAGACCCAGTACTTC

clone size: .
V gene: TRBV19
J gene: TRBJ2-1
CDR3 length: 15
D gene: TRBD2
CDR3 protein: CASRLAGGTYNEQFF
CDR3 DNA: TGTGCCAGCAGACTAGCGGGGGGAACCTACAATGAGCAGTTCTTC

clone size: .
V gene: TRBV29-1
J gene: TRBJ2-5
CDR3 length: 11
D gene: .
CDR3 protein: CSAQVKETQYF
CDR3 DNA: TGCAGCGCACAAGTTAAAGAGACCCAGTACTTC

clone size: .
V gene: TRBV29-1
J gene: TRBJ2-4
CDR3 length: 11
D gene: .
CDR3 protein: CSVRTSDIQYF
CDR3 DNA: TGCAGCGTTCGAACGTCGGACATTCAGTACTTC

clone size: .
V gene: TRBV6-1
J gene: TRBJ2-2
CDR3 length: 18
D gene: .
CDR3 protein: CASSADIAPGVSTGELFF
CDR3 DNA: TGTGCCAGCAGTGCCGATATAGCCCCGGGGGTTAGCACCGGGGAGCTGTTTTTT

clone size: .
V gene: TRBV27
J gene: TRBJ2-3
CDR3 length: 17
D gene: .
CDR3 protein: CATIPVKRTGRPDTQYF
CDR3 DNA: TGTGCCACAATACCGGTTAAACGAACAGGGCGACCAGATACGCAGTATTTT

clone size: once
V gene: TRBV7-9
J gene: TRBJ1-3
CDR3 length: 15
D gene: TRBD1
CDR3 protein: CASSSTGVPGNTIYF
CDR3 DNA: TGTGCCAGCAGCTCAACAGGGGTTCCTGGAAACACCATATATTTT

clone size: .
V gene: TRBV5-1
J gene: TRBJ1-1
CDR3 length: 14
D gene: TRBD1
CDR3 protein: CASSPDRRNTEAFF
CDR3 DNA: TGCGCCAGCAGCCCGGACAGGAGGAACACTGAAGCTTTCTTT

clone size: .
V gene: TRBV1
J gene: TRBJ1-2
CDR3 length: 15
D gene: .
CDR3 protein: CTSSRVPGRDYGYTF
CDR3 DNA: TGCACCAGCAGCCGAGTCCCGGGCAGGGACTATGGCTACACCTTC